Following are 17 T cell receptor beta chains from one sample sequenced in a study of cytomegalovirus exposure and HLA in healthy donors. Both 60 Vbeta primers and 13 Jbeta primers went into the PCR. Measured with immunoSEQ multiplex PCR; TCRdb has only the in-frame clones, and not every one. The repertoire holds 160,000 or so clones, with under 80% as singletons. Sequencing input: PBMCs. The receptors stem from a human donor in good health.

This clone has only one observation. The chain employs TRBV19 and TRBJ1-1, with D uncertain. The germline V gene encodes CDR1 LNHDA and CDR2 SQIVND (reference sequence). The CDR3 totals 13 residues. V was trimmed by 3 bases and J by 3 bases, leaving 8 bases between them. The CDR3 DNA sequence: TGTGCCAGTAGTATGACTCAGTACACTGAAGCTTTCTTT. Protein product: CASSMTQYTEAFF.

The V and J genes are TRBV5-1 and TRBJ2-5; 7 nucleotides align to TRBD1. V lost 3 bases, J lost 5 bases, and 4 bases stayed unmatched. Germline V CDR1 and CDR2: SGHRS, YFSETQ. The length of the CDR3 is 13 residues. This chain's CDR3 is CASSSVRGETQYF. In DNA, the CDR3 is TGCGCCAGCAGCTCGGTCAGGGGGGAGACCCAGTACTTC. Using reference TRBV5-1 and TRBJ2-5 for the parts outside the CDR3, the full variable domain is KAGVTQTPRYLIKTRGQQVTLSCSPISGHRSVSWYQQTPGQGLQFLFEYFSETQRNKGNFPGRFSGRQFSNSRSEMNVSTLELGDSALYLCASSSVRGETQYFGPGTRLLVL.

This clone was observed a handful of times. The chain employs TRBV2 and TRBJ1-1; maybe TRBD1 (5 bases). The germline gives CDR1 SNHLY, CDR2 FYNNEI. This CDR3 comprises 13 residues. V shed 6 bases and J shed 1 base, with 9 bases lying between them. The CDR3 nucleotides are TGTGCCAGCAGGGTACAGGCGAACACTGAAGCTTTCTTT. Its protein is CASRVQANTEAFF.

The CDR3 sequence is CASSEPGQAAYEQYF. The CDR3 bases are TGTGCCAGCAGCGAGCCGGGACAGGCAGCCTACGAGCAGTACTTC. The V gene is TRBV9, the J gene TRBJ2-7, with 8 nucleotides matching TRBD1. The V and J ends lost 3 bases and 2 bases, in that order; junction bases with no gene match: 7. The CDR3 consists of 15 residues. From germline, CDR1 is SGDLS and CDR2 YYNGEE.

The gene calls are TRBV7-6 and TRBJ2-1, with TRBD1 matching over 9 bases. The CDR3 runs 13 residues. The germline V gene encodes CDR1 SGHVS and CDR2 FNYEAQ. Unmatched junction bases numbered 4, after V lost 4 bases and J lost 9 bases. The CDR3 loop is CASSSGTGSEQFF. DNA of the CDR3: TGTGCCAGCAGCTCCGGGACAGGGTCTGAGCAGTTCTTC.

A remark on this clone: Other DNA sequences in this specimen translate into the identical CDR3. The gene calls are TRBV27 and TRBJ2-7, with a possible D match to TRBD2 (6 bases). This CDR3 region has 13 residues. Germline-derived CDR1 and CDR2 are MNHEY and SMNVEV (reference sequence). V lost 2 bases and J lost 2, with 7 bases in between. CDR3: CASSLRGTYEQYF. The DNA for the CDR3 is TGTGCCAGCAGTTTACGGGGGACCTACGAGCAGTACTTC.

A single count supports this clone. The chain uses TRBV9 and TRBJ1-6; 7 bases agree with TRBD1. The junction had 1 base not matched to a gene; V was cut back by 3 bases and J by 7 bases. The CDR3 is made up of 13 amino acids. CDR1 is SGDLS and CDR2 is YYNGEE in the germline V gene. The CDR3 sequence is CASSAGGNSPLHF. Written as DNA, the CDR3 is TGTGCCAGCAGCGCAGGGGGAAATTCACCCCTCCACTTT.

The CDR3 sequence: CASSLAAQGAGQPQHF. The CDR3 DNA follows: TGTGCCAGCAGCTTAGCGGCACAGGGGGCGGGTCAGCCCCAGCATTTT. V and J are TRBV7-8 and TRBJ1-5, with 9 bases fitting TRBD1. The CDR3 runs 16 residues. Looked up from germline, CDR1 is SGHVS and CDR2 is FQNEAQ. Trimming cost V 0 bases and J 6 bases; bases outside gene matches: 6. Looking up the rest from reference TRBV7-8 and TRBJ1-5 gives the full variable domain: GAGVSQSPRYKVAKRGQDVALRCDPISGHVSLFWYQQALGQGPEFLTYFQNEAQLDKSGLPSDRFFAERPEGSVSTLKIQRTQQEDSAVYLCASSLAAQGAGQPQHFGDGTRLSIL.

V gene TRBV7-2 combines with J gene TRBJ1-1, with D possibly matching TRBD1 (6 bases). The CDR3 has 14 residues. Germline CDR1 and CDR2: SGHTA and FQGNSA. Trimming removed 6 bases from V and 0 bases from J, with 11 bases in between. The CDR3 nucleotides are TGTGCCAGCAGGCTACAGGGTATGAACACTGAAGCTTTCTTT. Translating gives CASRLQGMNTEAFF. Complete variable domain (other parts from reference TRBV7-2 and TRBJ1-1): GAGVSQSPSNKVTEKGKDVELRCDPISGHTALYWYRQSLGQGLEFLIYFQGNSAPDKSGLPSDRFSAERTGGSVSTLTIQRTQQEDSAVYLCASRLQGMNTEAFFGQGTRLTVV.

CDR3 region: CASSVDRGPSTDTQYF. DNA of the CDR3: TGTGCCAGCAGCGTAGATCGCGGCCCTAGCACAGATACGCAGTATTTT. The chain recombines TRBV9 with TRBJ2-3, with D unresolved. This CDR3 has 16 amino acids. Looked up from germline, CDR1 is SGDLS and CDR2 is YYNGEE. V lost 0 bases and J 0 bases, leaving 11 bases between the germline ends.

The chain couples TRBV5-5 to TRBJ1-2; D not certain. Trimming took off 0 bases at V and 8 bases at J, with 11 bases between the two ends. Per germline, CDR1 SGHKS and CDR2 YYEKEE (reference sequence). The CDR3 is made up of 13 amino acids. CDR3 nucleotides: TGTGCCAGCAGCTTGGATGTGCCGGAGGGCTACACCTTC. Translating gives CASSLDVPEGYTF. Supplemented by reference TRBV5-5 and TRBJ1-2, the full variable domain reads DAGVTQSPTHLIKTRGQQVTLRCSPISGHKSVSWYQQVLGQGPQFIFQYYEKEERGRGNFPDRFSARQFPNYSSELNVNALLLGDSALYLCASSLDVPEGYTFGSGTRLTVV.

The rearrangement links TRBV2 to TRBJ2-5, with 9 bases that match TRBD2. The CDR3 loop spans 14 amino acids. The germline gives CDR1 SNHLY, CDR2 FYNNEI. V dropped 6 bases and J dropped 8; count of bases not matched to a gene: 10. CDR3 sequence reads: CASRAGGQRLTQYF. The CDR3 DNA reads as TGTGCCAGCAGGGCGGGGGGGCAACGTTTAACCCAGTACTTC.

The chain has TRBV19 and TRBJ1-2; 7 bases line up with TRBD1. The CDR3 is 14 amino acids. V shed 3 bases, J shed 5 bases, and the junction held 6 bases outside the gene matches. Germline V gives CDR1 LNHDA, CDR2 SQIVND (reference sequence). This CDR3 reads CASSILGQRYGYTF. The CDR3 DNA reads as TGTGCCAGTAGTATTCTGGGACAGAGATATGGCTACACCTTC.

The chain joins TRBV4-1 to TRBJ2-1, with 8 positions matching TRBD2. The ends lost 2 bases at V and 8 bases at J; junction bases unmatched: 11. CDR3 length: 16 residues. CDR1 MGHRA and CDR2 YSYEKL come from the germline V gene. The CDR3 loop is CASSQYNGLASHEQFF. As DNA, the CDR3 is TGCGCCAGCAGCCAATATAATGGACTAGCCTCTCATGAGCAGTTCTTC.

V is TRBV5-1 and J is TRBJ2-3, with 14 nucleotides matching TRBD2. The CDR3 runs 16 residues. V trimming: 6 bases; J trimming: 1 base; junction bases outside the gene matches: 4. Germline V gene lookup returns CDR1 SGHRS and CDR2 YFSETQ. The chain's CDR3 is CASIPTSGGGTDTQYF. CDR3 DNA sequence: TGCGCCAGCATCCCGACTAGCGGGGGGGGCACAGATACGCAGTATTTT.

The V and J genes are TRBV19 and TRBJ2-2; the D gene is possibly TRBD2 (6 bases). Trimming took off 4 bases at V and 8 bases at J, with 14 bases between the two ends. CDR3 length equals 14 residues. CDR1 LNHDA and CDR2 SQIVND come from the germline V gene (reference sequence). The CDR3 protein is CASSTDQGGGELFF. For the CDR3, the DNA is TGTGCCAGTAGTACCGACCAGGGAGGAGGGGAGCTGTTTTTT.

The chain links TRBV6-6 to TRBJ1-5; D is undetermined. The V gene's germline CDR1 is MNHNY and CDR2 SVGAGI (reference sequence). Trimming stripped 5 bases from V and 5 bases from J, with 13 bases between. The CDR3 is made up of 14 amino acids. The DNA of the CDR3 is TGTGCCAGCAGTATCGACACGGCCGATCAGCCCCAGCATTTT. It encodes CASSIDTADQPQHF.